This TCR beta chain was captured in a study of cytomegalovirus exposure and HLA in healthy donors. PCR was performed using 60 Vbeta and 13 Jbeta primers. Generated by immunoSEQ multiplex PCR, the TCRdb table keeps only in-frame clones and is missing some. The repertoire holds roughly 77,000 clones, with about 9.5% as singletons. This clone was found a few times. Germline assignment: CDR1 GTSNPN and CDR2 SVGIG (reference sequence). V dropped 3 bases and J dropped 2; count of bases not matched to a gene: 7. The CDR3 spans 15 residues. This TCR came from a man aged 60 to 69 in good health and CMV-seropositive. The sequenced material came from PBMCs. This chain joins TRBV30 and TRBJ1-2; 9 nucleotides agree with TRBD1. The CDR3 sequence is CAWSALGQGNYGYTF. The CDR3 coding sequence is TGTGCCTGGAGCGCCCTAGGACAGGGGAACTATGGCTACACCTTC.